The present T cell receptor (beta chain) was sequenced within a study of beta chain features in type 1 diabetes. As for the study in general: Across all samples, fewer than 140 million sorted cells were examined.

The CDR3 contains 14 residues. From germline, CDR1 is SGHRS and CDR2 YFSETQ. J lost 5 bases, V lost 6 bases, and 8 bases had no gene match. Regarding this clone: Its antigen is currently unknown.

General observations from the study: Overrepresentation of cells with high TCR expression could result from cDNA sequencing. Insertion counts at VDJ junctions were lower in type 1 diabetes patients, who also showed more deletions there.

The study reverse transcribed the entire isolated RNA, so it sequenced expressed TCRB transcripts. This table comes from immunoSEQ multiplex PCR, and its TCRdb copy is limited to in-frame clones, with some not included. The sample lists around 500,000 clones, roughly 31% occurring once. A CD45RO/CCR7/CD25/CD127/CD95/CD27 panel sorted naive, central memory, regulatory and stem cell-like memory CD4+ cells. V is TRBV5-1 and J is TRBJ2-5; the match to TRBD2 covers 9 bases. The material sequenced was naive CD4+ T cells from blood. This TCR was sampled from a man younger than 35 in good health. In nucleotides, the CDR3 is TGCGCCAGCATCCCAGCGGGAGGAGGGGAGACCCAGTACTTC. Translated, it gives CASIPAGGGETQYF.